Listed below are T cell receptor beta chains from one sample, sequenced in a study of T cells expressing NK-cell markers. TCRdb reanalyzed the 5' RACE reads and collapses them to one entry per CDR3 protein, without DNA. Recorded for this sample: fewer than 550,000 distinct CDR3 sequences. The sample comprised blood T cells: a sorted CD56 or NKG2C T cell subset, CD4+ or CD8+ T cells, or bulk PBMC T cells (not recorded which). The receptors were sampled from a woman aged 45-60 years in good health. CDR3s include the opening cysteine and the closing phenylalanine or tryptophan.

j_call v_call cdr3_aa
TRBJ2-1 TRBV12-3/TRBV12-4 CASSLAKGPTPYNEQFF
TRBJ2-1 TRBV4-1 CASSQTPSGRAPYNEQFF
TRBJ1-2 TRBV7-2 CASSLEGPGNYGYTF
TRBJ2-2 TRBV5-1 CASSLNSLTGELFF
TRBJ2-7 TRBV5-1 CASSSLGQGAREQYF
TRBJ1-2 TRBV27 CASSFKGNYGYTF
TRBJ1-3 TRBV3-1 CASSQETGVGTSGNTIYF
TRBJ2-1 TRBV12-3/TRBV12-4 CASSFGDRDDNEQFF
TRBJ2-3 TRBV5-1 CASSLVRGYADTQYF
TRBJ2-7 TRBV20-1 CSAVQGGGEQYF
TRBJ2-5 TRBV5-1 CASSFITGEETQYF
TRBJ2-7 TRBV27 CASSLSPSSATDEQYF
TRBJ2-1 TRBV12-5 CASGLGEGGNEQFF
TRBJ1-2 TRBV4-1 CASSPLGQGRKGGYTF
TRBJ2-3 TRBV9 CASSKDRAPPTDTQYF
TRBJ2-4 TRBV20-1 CSARSGREIAKNIQYF
TRBJ2-3 TRBV4-1 CASSQDGSLADTQYF
TRBJ2-4 TRBV24-1 CATSDPTGPAKNIQYF
TRBJ2-1 TRBV18 CASSPETVFGEQFF
TRBJ2-2 TRBV4-2 CASSQDFDTGELFF
TRBJ1-3 TRBV12-3/TRBV12-4 CASGLTSSGNTIYF
TRBJ1-5 TRBV2 CASSGPREPQHF
TRBJ2-2 TRBV3-1 CASSRLFRGRAPGELFF
TRBJ2-2 TRBV24-1 CATSDPGLPTGELFF
TRBJ2-3 TRBV7-8 CASSLYLAGVDLDTQYF
TRBJ1-3 TRBV7-9 CASSLGAGRGNTIYF
TRBJ2-1 TRBV6-5 CASTLKGGRAGGEQFF
TRBJ2-7 TRBV2 CASSEEFSHEQYF
TRBJ1-6 TRBV12-3/TRBV12-4 CASSLTGGNNSPLHF
TRBJ1-2 TRBV24-1 CATSEDNYIGYTF
TRBJ2-3 TRBV2 CASRRPGTSGRQGDTDTQYF
TRBJ2-5 TRBV24-1 CATSDLRDYPQETQYF
TRBJ2-7 TRBV12-5 CASGLVLLPGHEGYEQYF
TRBJ1-1 TRBV5-1 CASKPGGVNTEAFF
TRBJ2-3 TRBV5-1 CASSSTGSNTDTQYF
TRBJ2-7 TRBV5-1 CASSLQTGQGNYEQYF
TRBJ2-1 TRBV7-9 CASSQGGGLGNEQFF
TRBJ2-3 TRBV20-1 CSARDLRPLTPDTQYF
TRBJ2-3 TRBV20-1 CSVQSDRARDTQYF
TRBJ1-1 TRBV6-5 CATRGRGITEAFF
TRBJ2-2 TRBV6-1 CASDLRGSHAGELFF
TRBJ2-6 TRBV29-1 CSVRTGVGSGANVLTF
TRBJ2-6 TRBV12-3/TRBV12-4 CASSSDRAWGANVLTF
TRBJ1-5 TRBV6-1 CASKGTVRNQPQHF